Below, 2 T cell receptor beta chains from the same sample are listed, as sequenced in a study of patients and donors after allogeneic stem cell transplantation. TCRdb used MiXCR to reprocess the RT-PCR reads, holding one entry per CDR3 protein. This repertoire shows roughly 250,000 distinct CDR3 sequences, 12% to 15% found once; its top ten account for about 9.9%. The material sequenced was blood, either unsorted or a sorted T cell fraction (not recorded which). The receptors shown here come from a human donor who was either an allogeneic HSCT recipient or a stem cell or donor lymphocyte infusion donor (not recorded which). It is not recorded whose cells these are; they may come from a transplant donor.

The J gene is TRBJ1-2, the V gene TRBV29-1; possibly TRBD1 for D (5 bases). CDR1 is SQVTM, CDR2 ANQGSEA, per germline. V was trimmed by 4 bases and J by 2 bases, leaving 14 bases between them. This CDR3 has 14 amino acids. DNA of the CDR3: TGCAGCGTTGTCTTTCAGGGTGGGAACTATGGCTACACCTTC. As protein: CSVVFQGGNYGYTF.

This clonotype has just a few counts. V gene TRBV4-2 combines with J gene TRBJ2-5; D gene ambiguous. CDR1 LGHNA and CDR2 YNFKEQ come from the germline V gene. The CDR3 has 14 amino acids. The V and J ends lost 1 base and 3 bases respectively, with 9 bases between them. The CDR3 here is CASSQVRSEETQYF. The CDR3 DNA follows: TGTGCCAGCAGCCAAGTGCGGAGCGAAGAGACCCAGTACTTC.